Shown below are 30 T cell receptor beta chains from a single sample sequenced in a study of tumor-infiltrating lymphocytes in primary liver carcinoma. TCR beta cDNA was made from roughly 450 ng total RNA with a constant-region primer. What produced the TCR beta libraries was three nested multiplex PCR rounds using slightly modified ARM-PCR. Amplification in the first two PCR rounds was performed using TRBV1-TRBV30 forward primers and a C-beta reverse primer for around 9 cycles each. TCRdb itself ran the multiplex PCR reads through MiXCR, one entry per CDR3 protein. The sample has 330,000 or so distinct CDR3 sequences; almost 65% are singletons. Unsorted whole blood served as the source of blood RNA, and germline DNA was extracted as well. The specimen sequenced was peripheral blood. The receptors were gathered from a man in his forties with primary liver carcinoma and hepatitis B virus infection.

This clonotype was counted ten times or more. The chain combines TRBV6-5 with TRBJ2-7; 9 positions match TRBD2. CDR1 MNHEY and CDR2 SVGAGI come from the germline V gene. V gave up 6 bases and J gave up 4 bases; unmatched junction bases: 7. The CDR3 length is 14 residues. CDR3 in DNA: TGTGCCAGCAGCATAGCGGGAGTGCCGTACGAGCAGTACTTC. It specifies CASSIAGVPYEQYF.

This clonotype was recorded a few times. This chain uses TRBV30 with TRBJ2-5, with 9 positions matching TRBD2. With 1 base clipped from V and 6 bases from J, the junction kept 3 bases outside the gene matches. CDR3 length: 13 amino acids. Germline assignment: CDR1 GTSNPN and CDR2 SVGIG (reference sequence). The CDR3, as DNA: TGTGCCTGGAGTGCGGGACTAGCTAAGACCCAGTACTTC. Protein product: CAWSAGLAKTQYF.

The chain recombines TRBV24-1 with TRBJ2-5; tentatively, D is TRBD2 (5 bases). This CDR3 has 14 amino acids. The V end lost 10 bases, the J end lost 3 bases, and 17 bases lay between the germline ends. The V gene's germline CDR1 is KGHDR and CDR2 SFDVKD. In nucleotides, the CDR3 is TGTGCCACAGGGATAGGAGCGGAAGAAGAGACCCAGTACTTC. This encodes CATGIGAEEETQYF.

On this clonotype: The junction shows a germline mismatch at one end, possibly a read error. The V and J genes are TRBV6-1 and TRBJ1-5; D not resolved. Germline CDR1 is MNHNS and CDR2 is SASEGT. The CDR3 loop spans 16 amino acids. The CDR3 protein is CTSTSHPRGNNQPQHF. The CDR3 nucleotides read TGTACCAGCACAAGTCATCCACGGGGAAACAATCAGCCCCAGCATTTT.

This clonotype was counted ten times or more. This chain uses TRBV6-5 with TRBJ2-7; 8 nucleotides align to TRBD2. This CDR3 comprises 17 residues. V was clipped by 5 bases and J by 4 bases; unmatched bases: 16. Germline V CDR1 and CDR2: MNHEY, SVGAGI. The DNA for the CDR3 is TGTGCCAGCAGTCCCGGAGTCATAGCGGGACGTCTATACGAGCAGTACTTC. It translates to CASSPGVIAGRLYEQYF.

In its sample, this clonotype was seen a few times. An end of the junction differs from the germline gene, which may be a read error. This chain links TRBV11-2 with TRBJ2-2; D possibly matches TRBD1 or TRBD2 (5 bases each). The germline V gene has CDR1 SGHAT and CDR2 FQNNGV. The CDR3 consists of 16 residues. CDR3 in DNA: TGTGCCAGCAGCAAGCAGGGTGGCAGAGTAACCGGGGAGCTGGTTTTT. Translating it yields CASSKQGGRVTGELVF.

This clonotype was detected only a few times. This rearrangement joins TRBV5-5 to TRBJ2-7, with D possibly being TRBD2 (5 bases). Per germline, CDR1 SGHKS and CDR2 YYEKEE (reference sequence). V was cut by 0 bases and J by 0 bases, with 10 bases left in between. This CDR3 is built from 15 residues. CDR3 nucleotides: TGTGCCAGCAGCTTGGGGCTCACTAGCTCCTACGAGCAGTACTTC. This codes for CASSLGLTSSYEQYF. Supplemented by reference TRBV5-5 and TRBJ2-7, the full variable domain reads DAGVTQSPTHLIKTRGQQVTLRCSPISGHKSVSWYQQVLGQGPQFIFQYYEKEERGRGNFPDRFSARQFPNYSSELNVNALLLGDSALYLCASSLGLTSSYEQYFGPGTRLTVT.

This clonotype was recorded at least ten times. The chain has TRBV29-1 and TRBJ2-5, with 8 bases aligning to TRBD1. CDR1 and CDR2 from the germline V gene are SQVTM and ANQGSEA. Trimming took 2 bases from V and 7 from J; bases not matched to a gene: 6. This CDR3 region has 13 residues. The CDR3 loop reads CSVEKDRAGTQYF. As DNA, the CDR3 is TGCAGCGTTGAAAAGGACAGGGCGGGGACCCAGTACTTC.

This chain connects TRBV7-9 to TRBJ2-1; a weak D match, TRBD1 (6 bases). The CDR3 contains 16 residues. Deletions cut 7 bases from V and 0 bases from J, with 16 bases between. Germline CDR1 SEHNR, CDR2 FQNEAQ (reference sequence). DNA for the CDR3: TGTGCCAGCATCCTTAGGGGGAGTTTCTCCTACAATGAGCAGTTCTTC. Translating it yields CASILRGSFSYNEQFF.

The CDR3 is CASSVLDSNSPLHF. In DNA, the CDR3 is TGTGCCAGCAGCGTACTGGACTCTAATTCACCCCTCCACTTT. V usage is TRBV9 and J usage is TRBJ1-6; D is uncertain. V was shortened by 1 base and J by 6 bases, with 8 bases between the two germline ends. Germline values: CDR1 SGDLS, CDR2 YYNGEE. CDR3 length: 14 residues.

V gene TRBV25-1 combines with J gene TRBJ1-4; no firm D call. The CDR3 is made up of 15 amino acids. Trimming pared 1 base from V and 0 bases from J, leaving 6 bases between. Germline V CDR1 and CDR2: MGHDK, SYGVNS. The CDR3 nucleotides read TGTGCCAGCAGTGAATGGCAGGCAACTAATGAAAAACTGTTTTTT. Its translation: CASSEWQATNEKLFF. Using reference TRBV25-1 and TRBJ1-4 for the parts outside the CDR3, the full variable domain is EADIYQTPRYLVIGTGKKITLECSQTMGHDKMYWYQQDPGMELHLIHYSYGVNSTEKGDLSSESTVSRIRTEHFPLTLESARPSHTSQYLCASSEWQATNEKLFFGSGTQLSVL.

Comments on this clonotype: At one boundary the junction diverges from the germline segment, which might be a read error. The chain links TRBV20-1 to TRBJ2-7; 7 positions agree with TRBD1. CDR1 is DFQATT and CDR2 is SNEGSKA in the germline V gene (reference sequence). This CDR3 is 17 amino acids long. The CDR3 loop is CSANLPSGGRRSYEQYF. For the CDR3, the DNA is TGCAGTGCAAATCTCCCCTCAGGGGGACGGAGATCCTACGAGCAATACTTT.

Comments on this clonotype: This likely comes from a read error, as the CDR3 has no conserved phenylalanine or tryptophan at its end. Because the CDR3's place on the DNA is in doubt, the DNA is left out and the CDR3 is given as listed by TCRdb. J is TRBJ2-7 and V is TRBV11-2; the table's D gene call, TRBD2, was not cross checked with the DNA. The CDR3 sequence runs 14 residues, both termini included. Per the germline V gene, CDR1 is SGHAT and CDR2 is FQNNGV. CDR3 amino acids: CASSLDQPGTKDYL.

This clonotype was seen repeatedly, ten times or more. The chain carries TRBV29-1 and TRBJ1-1; no clear D. Per germline, CDR1 SQVTM and CDR2 ANQGSEA. Trimming cost V 6 bases and J 2 bases, with 7 bases left between them. The CDR3 totals 11 residues. DNA of the CDR3: TGCAGCGTACGGGGTAACACTGAAGCTTTCTTT. Translated, it gives CSVRGNTEAFF.

Notes on this clonotype: It is likely a read error, because the conserved phenylalanine at the end of the CDR3 is missing. This chain joins TRBV11-2 and TRBJ2-5, with D unclear. CDR1 and CDR2 (germline): SGHAT, FQNNGV. CDR3 size: 14 residues. Trimming took 5 bases from V and 2 from J, leaving 12 bases between them. The CDR3 DNA is TGTGCCAGCAGCCGAGCGATTCCTCAAGAGACCCAGTACCTC. Its protein is CASSRAIPQETQYL.

As concerns this clonotype: A much larger clone is a single base away; this may be a read error. V usage is TRBV6-2 or TRBV6-3 and J usage is TRBJ1-1; 8 bases line up with TRBD1. The CDR3 length is 15 residues. Germline assignment: CDR1 MNHEY and CDR2 SVGEGT. The CDR3 DNA sequence: TGTGCCAGCAGTTACGGACAGGGATGGGAAACTGAAGCTTCCTTT. Amino acid sequence: CASSYGQGWETEASF.

The chain couples TRBV7-9 to TRBJ2-7; TRBD2 might be the D (5 bases). Trimming left V 7 bases short and J 7 bases short, with 17 bases between. CDR1 is SEHNR, CDR2 FQNEAQ, per germline (reference sequence). The CDR3 length is 13 residues. In nucleotides, the CDR3 is TGTGCCAGCAAGGCGTCCGGGATCTCAGAGCAGTACTTC. It translates to CASKASGISEQYF.

In the case of this clonotype: This sequence may be a read error, since a much larger clone differs from it by one base. The chain carries TRBV30 and TRBJ2-2, with 9 bases identical to TRBD2. CDR1 GTSNPN and CDR2 SVGIG come from the germline V gene (reference sequence). This CDR3 has 13 residues. CDR3 DNA: TGTGTCTGGCGGACTAGCGTGGCGGGGGAGCTGTTTTTT. Translating gives CVWRTSVAGELFF.

In regard to this clonotype: A read error is likely, as this CDR3 ends without the conserved phenylalanine or tryptophan. The DNA is left out, because the CDR3 cannot be placed on it with certainty; the CDR3 is given as TCRdb lists it. The chain couples TRBV11-2 to TRBJ2-7; the D call in the table, TRBD2, was not verified against the DNA. Looked up from germline, CDR1 is SGHAT and CDR2 is FQNNGV. The CDR3 has 15 amino acids, counting both end residues. CDR3 sequence: CASGRLVAGVFGEYL.

For this clonotype: A much larger clone lies a single base off, so this may be a read error. The chain links TRBV10-1 to TRBJ2-3; weak D call: TRBD1 (5 bases). V was pared by 3 bases and J by 5 bases, with 12 bases between. The CDR3 loop spans 14 amino acids. Germline V gene lookup returns CDR1 WNHNN and CDR2 SYGVQD (reference sequence). Written as DNA, the CDR3 is TGCGCCAGCAGTGAAGGGGCAAGGGAAGATACGCAGTATTTT. As protein: CASSEGAREDTQYF.

As for this clonotype: The junction shows a germline mismatch at one end, possibly a read error. V is TRBV4-1 and J is TRBJ1-5; no reliable D call. Germline CDR1 and CDR2: MGHRA and YSYEKL. The CDR3 runs to 15 residues. DNA for the CDR3: TGTGCCAGCAGCCATTGCAGTAACCTCAATCAGCCCCAGCATTTT. Amino acid sequence: CASSHCSNLNQPQHF.

The chain has TRBV11-2 and TRBJ2-3, with D maybe TRBD1 (5 bases). V lost 7 bases, J lost 2 bases, and 13 bases lay in between. This CDR3 contains 14 residues. CDR1 is SGHAT, CDR2 FQNNGV, per germline. CDR3 bases: TGTGCCAGCAACCCAGGGAACCTCACAGATACGCAGTATTTT. Translating it yields CASNPGNLTDTQYF. The full variable domain, in which reference TRBV11-2 and TRBJ2-3 provide the parts outside the CDR3, is EAGVAQSPRYKIIEKRQSVAFWCNPISGHATLYWYQQILGQGPKLLIQFQNNGVVDDSQLPKDRFSAERLKGVDSTLKIQPAKLEDSAVYLCASNPGNLTDTQYFGPGTRLTVL.

There are many counts of this clonotype. The chain links TRBV12-3 or TRBV12-4 to TRBJ2-2; D possibly corresponds to TRBD2 (6 bases). This CDR3 comprises 15 residues. Trimming cost V 4 bases and J 5 bases, with 14 bases left between them. The CDR3 DNA is TGTGCCAGCAGTTCCCAGGGACTTATTACCGGGGAGCTGTTTTTT. It codes for CASSSQGLITGELFF.

This clonotype was detected only a few times. Being one base from a much bigger clone, this may be a read error. The rearrangement joins TRBV4-3 to TRBJ2-3; perhaps TRBD2 as D (5 bases). The CDR3 runs 17 residues. Germline V CDR1 and CDR2: LGHNA, YSLEER. The V end was cut by 0 bases, the J end by 4 bases, with 17 bases between. For the CDR3, the DNA is TGCGCCAGCAGCCAAGAGGCTAGCCAGACCGGGGCAGATACGCAGTATTTT. Its protein is CASSQEASQTGADTQYF.

The sample holds one count of this clonotype. The chain combines TRBV12-3 or TRBV12-4 with TRBJ2-4; the D is unclear. The CDR3 is made up of 14 amino acids. V lost 3 bases and J 3 bases, leaving 9 bases between the germline ends. The CDR3 spells CASSLSLVKNIQYF. The CDR3 DNA follows: TGTGCCAGCAGTTTGAGCCTAGTCAAAAACATTCAGTACTTC.

This rearrangement joins TRBV12-3 or TRBV12-4 to TRBJ2-2; D possibly corresponds to TRBD2 (5 bases). CDR3 length: 16 residues. Trimming took 5 bases from V and 4 from J, leaving 17 bases between them. The CDR3 nucleotides are TGTGCCAGCAGTCCCGGACTGGAATGGGTCACCGGGGAGCTGTTTTTT. This codes for CASSPGLEWVTGELFF.

Regarding this clonotype: One end of the junction fails to match germline, which may point to a read error. The J gene is TRBJ2-7, the V gene TRBV11-2; D remains ambiguous. The CDR3 spans 14 residues. Per the germline V gene, CDR1 is SGHAT and CDR2 is FQNNGV. Here the CDR3 DNA reads TGTGCCAGTAGCTTAGGGCCACAGACCTACGAGCAGTACTTC. This gives the protein CASSLGPQTYEQYF.

To note about this clonotype: An end of the junction differs from the germline gene, which may be a read error. The chain joins TRBV6-2 or TRBV6-3 to TRBJ1-1, with 7 bases aligning to TRBD1. The CDR3 totals 17 residues. Germline assignment: CDR1 MNHEY and CDR2 SVGEGT. The CDR3 protein is CASNPYSNRGVNTEAFF. The DNA of the CDR3 is TGCGCCAGCAACCCTTACTCGAACAGGGGAGTGAACACTGAAGCTTTCTTT.

V usage is TRBV6-1 and J usage is TRBJ1-6, with no clear D. The V gene's germline CDR1 is MNHNS and CDR2 SASEGT. V gave up 3 bases and J gave up 4 bases, with 10 bases separating them. The CDR3 runs 15 residues. The CDR3 DNA follows: TGTGCCAGCAGTGACTACAATAATTATAATTCACCCCTCCACTTT. Its protein is CASSDYNNYNSPLHF.

A word on this clonotype: The conserved phenylalanine or tryptophan is not found at the CDR3 terminus, so this likely reflects a read error. The chain joins TRBV11-2 to TRBJ2-3, with unresolved D. The length of the CDR3 is 16 residues. In germline, CDR1 is SGHAT, CDR2 FQNNGV. The V end lost 1 base, the J end lost 0 bases, and 11 bases lay between the germline ends. The CDR3 loop reads CASSLGGARSTDTQYS. The CDR3 DNA sequence: TGTGCCAGCAGCTTAGGAGGCGCTAGAAGCACAGATACGCAGTATTCT.